The clone carrying this T cell receptor beta chain appeared a single time. The sample belongs to a study of shared clonotypes between healthy human individuals. All donors were Caucasian adults living in Nashville, Tennessee. The CDR3 is made up of 15 amino acids. CDR1 and CDR2 from the germline V gene are SGDLS and YYNGEE. Trimming removed 2 bases at V and 4 bases at J, with 15 bases between. Here immunoSEQ multiplex PCR was the method, and the copy in TCRdb shows in-frame clones only, minus some. The sample consists of 2 million to 2.5 million clones, 95% of them appearing once. The specimen was naive CD4+ T cells sorted from blood. Subset here: CD45RA+ positively selected. V gene TRBV9 combines with J gene TRBJ1-1, with a possible D match to TRBD1 (6 bases). The origin of this receptor is a man younger than 35 in good health. The CDR3 DNA is TGTGCCAGCAGCGTTCCAGAGGCAGGGGCCACTGAAGCTTTCTTT. The encoded protein is CASSVPEAGATEAFF.